The rows below give T cell receptor beta chains drawn from one sample of a study of T cell responses to AZD1222 COVID-19 vaccine. The data were produced by immunoSEQ multiplex PCR, yet TCRdb's version contains in-frame clones alone and is incomplete. The sample shows more than 85,000 clones, roughly 84% of them seen only once. Sample: peripheral blood, taken on day 0 of AZD1222 vaccination. The source is an adult in good health. Each CDR3 is given with its conserved first and last residue. Each record gives: J gene, D gene, clone size, V gene, CDR3 protein, CDR3 DNA. A D gene is named only where the DNA matches it firmly. The size field is filled for only some rows; it gives once, few, many or a size class.

J: TRBJ1-1; D: -; size: -; V: TRBV11-2; CDR3: CASSLGVVNTEAFF; DNA: TGTGCCAGCAGCTTAGGAGTCGTGAACACTGAAGCTTTCTTT
J: TRBJ1-3; D: TRBD1; size: -; V: TRBV28; CDR3: CASSSTDRVWNTIYF; DNA: TGTGCCAGCAGTTCGACGGACAGGGTGTGGAACACCATATATTTT
J: TRBJ1-5; D: -; size: few; V: TRBV5-6; CDR3: CASSFTGSQPQHF; DNA: TGTGCCAGCAGCTTTACAGGATCTCAGCCCCAGCATTTT
J: TRBJ1-2; D: TRBD1; size: -; V: TRBV2; CDR3: CASSPGGFPPANYGYTF; DNA: TGTGCCAGCAGTCCAGGGGGATTCCCCCCAGCTAACTATGGCTACACCTTC
J: TRBJ1-1; D: TRBD1; size: -; V: TRBV5-1; CDR3: CASSDLSGTGAEAFF; DNA: TGCGCCAGCAGCGACCTTTCCGGGACAGGGGCTGAAGCTTTCTTT
J: TRBJ2-1; D: -; size: -; V: TRBV27; CDR3: CASSPLATYNEQFF; DNA: TGTGCCAGCAGTCCCCTCGCAACTTACAATGAGCAGTTCTTC
J: TRBJ1-6; D: -; size: -; V: TRBV11-3; CDR3: CASSVSFNNSPLHF; DNA: TGTGCCAGCAGTGTGTCGTTTAATAATTCACCCCTCCACTTT
J: TRBJ1-3; D: -; size: few; V: TRBV18; CDR3: CASSRSSSGNTIYF; DNA: TGTGCCAGCTCACGGTCGAGCTCTGGAAACACCATATATTTT
J: TRBJ2-7; D: -; size: -; V: TRBV5-4; CDR3: CASSLDRVGEQYF; DNA: TGTGCCAGCAGCTTGGACCGAGTGGGCGAGCAGTACTTC
J: TRBJ2-7; D: -; size: -; V: TRBV10-3; CDR3: CAISEGRVEQYF; DNA: TGTGCCATCAGTGAGGGGCGAGTAGAGCAGTACTTC
J: TRBJ2-2; D: -; size: few; V: TRBV18; CDR3: CASSPPLRAGELFF; DNA: TGTGCCAGCTCACCACCGCTCCGAGCCGGGGAGCTGTTTTTT
J: TRBJ1-1; D: -; size: -; V: TRBV5-1; CDR3: CASAESDNTEAFF; DNA: TGCGCCAGCGCTGAAAGTGACAACACTGAAGCTTTCTTT
J: TRBJ1-3; D: -; size: -; V: TRBV7-8; CDR3: CASSSQRGGNTIYF; DNA: TGTGCCAGCAGCTCCCAGAGGGGGGGAAACACCATATATTTT
J: TRBJ1-2; D: TRBD1; size: -; V: TRBV7-9; CDR3: CASSLGTGNYGYTF; DNA: TGTGCCAGCAGCTTAGGGACAGGGAACTATGGCTACACCTTC
J: TRBJ1-4; D: TRBD1; size: -; V: TRBV19; CDR3: CASSETGGASEKLFF; DNA: TGTGCCAGTAGTGAAACAGGGGGCGCCTCCGAAAAACTGTTTTTT
J: TRBJ1-2; D: -; size: -; V: TRBV28; CDR3: CASSLQLNYGYTF; DNA: TGTGCCAGCAGTTTACAGCTTAACTATGGCTACACCTTC
J: TRBJ2-1; D: -; size: -; V: TRBV5-4; CDR3: CASSLFGTPYNEQFF; DNA: TGTGCCAGCAGCTTGTTTGGGACACCATACAATGAGCAGTTCTTC
J: TRBJ1-3; D: TRBD1; size: -; V: TRBV2; CDR3: CASTRDSIFGNTIYF; DNA: TGTGCCAGCACCCGGGACAGTATATTCGGAAACACCATATATTTT
J: TRBJ1-1; D: -; size: -; V: TRBV19; CDR3: CAGKGMNTEAFF; DNA: TGTGCGGGGAAGGGAATGAACACTGAAGCTTTCTTT
J: TRBJ2-4; D: -; size: -; V: TRBV5-1; CDR3: CASSEFGGTTGGAKNIQYF; DNA: TGCGCCAGCAGTGAGTTCGGCGGGACCACCGGTGGGGCCAAAAACATTCAGTACTTC
J: TRBJ1-2; D: -; size: -; V: TRBV7-2; CDR3: CASSLGVPTGYTF; DNA: TGTGCCAGCAGCTTAGGGGTTCCGACGGGCTACACCTTC
J: TRBJ1-2; D: TRBD1; size: -; V: TRBV29-1; CDR3: CSVRGDSYGYTF; DNA: TGCAGCGTTAGGGGGGACAGCTATGGCTACACCTTC
J: TRBJ1-2; D: -; size: many; V: TRBV24-1; CDR3: CATSDPGLGYTF; DNA: TGTGCCACCAGTGATCCCGGGCTCGGCTACACCTTC
J: TRBJ1-2; D: -; size: -; V: TRBV18; CDR3: CASSPDPPGILGYTF; DNA: TGTGCCAGCTCACCAGATCCCCCAGGGATACTTGGCTACACCTTC
J: TRBJ1-5; D: -; size: -; V: TRBV7-9; CDR3: CASSLDNQPQHF; DNA: TGTGCCAGCAGCCTGGACAATCAGCCCCAGCATTTT
J: TRBJ2-1; D: -; size: -; V: TRBV7-9; CDR3: CASSLMGSYNEQFF; DNA: TGTGCCAGCAGCTTGATGGGCTCCTACAATGAGCAGTTCTTC
J: TRBJ2-7; D: -; size: -; V: TRBV3-1/TRBV3-2; CDR3: CASSLTWDSITYEQYF; DNA: TGTGCCAGCAGCCTAACGTGGGATAGTATTACCTACGAGCAGTACTTC
J: TRBJ1-4; D: -; size: medium-sized; V: TRBV7-9; CDR3: CASSLLRQGNEKLFF; DNA: TGTGCCAGCAGCTTATTGAGGCAGGGGAATGAAAAACTGTTTTTT
J: TRBJ1-2; D: -; size: -; V: TRBV6-2/TRBV6-3; CDR3: CASSPLDGRAHSGYTF; DNA: TGTGCCAGCAGCCCTCTCGATGGGAGGGCCCATAGTGGCTACACCTTC
J: TRBJ1-2; D: -; size: -; V: TRBV6-2/TRBV6-3; CDR3: CASSLSPLLYGYTF; DNA: TGTGCCAGCAGTTTGAGTCCACTCCTCTATGGCTACACCTTC
J: TRBJ2-7; D: TRBD2; size: -; V: TRBV27; CDR3: CASSLSSGSLVHEQYF; DNA: TGTGCCAGCAGTTTATCTAGCGGGAGCTTAGTCCACGAGCAGTACTTC
J: TRBJ1-6; D: -; size: -; V: TRBV5-6; CDR3: CASRHGGGSYNSPLHF; DNA: TGTGCCAGCAGACACGGTGGGGGGTCCTATAATTCACCCCTCCACTTT
J: TRBJ1-4; D: -; size: -; V: TRBV18; CDR3: CASSPPSTNEKLFF; DNA: TGTGCCAGCTCACCGCCCTCAACTAATGAAAAACTGTTTTTT
J: TRBJ2-3; D: TRBD1; size: -; V: TRBV6-4; CDR3: CASRRDRGTDTQYF; DNA: TGTGCCAGCAGACGGGACAGGGGCACAGATACGCAGTATTTT
J: TRBJ2-1; D: -; size: -; V: TRBV18; CDR3: CASSPPEGLNNEQFF; DNA: TGTGCCAGCTCACCACCGGAGGGACTTAACAATGAGCAGTTCTTC
J: TRBJ1-2; D: -; size: -; V: TRBV6-2/TRBV6-3; CDR3: CASSDRQGPLGYTF; DNA: TGTGCCAGCAGTGACAGGCAGGGTCCCCTTGGCTACACCTTC
J: TRBJ2-2; D: TRBD2; size: -; V: TRBV5-6; CDR3: CASSTPSGGDAGELFF; DNA: TGTGCCAGCAGCACCCCTAGCGGGGGGGACGCCGGGGAGCTGTTTTTT
J: TRBJ2-1; D: -; size: -; V: TRBV11-2; CDR3: CASSFGREPLYEQFF; DNA: TGTGCCAGCAGCTTTGGCCGAGAGCCGCTCTATGAGCAGTTCTTC
J: TRBJ1-1; D: -; size: -; V: TRBV12-3/TRBV12-4; CDR3: CASNLFGVTEAFF; DNA: TGTGCCAGCAACCTCTTCGGGGTGACTGAAGCTTTCTTT
J: TRBJ2-7; D: TRBD2; size: -; V: TRBV11-3; CDR3: CASSHLTSGIREQYF; DNA: TGTGCCAGCAGCCACCTGACTAGCGGGATCCGCGAGCAGTACTTC
J: TRBJ1-4; D: -; size: -; V: TRBV6-1; CDR3: CASSVQSDIYIGEKLFF; DNA: TGTGCCAGCAGTGTCCAGTCCGACATTTATATTGGTGAAAAACTGTTTTTT
J: TRBJ2-7; D: -; size: -; V: TRBV3-1/TRBV3-2; CDR3: CASSQNSRGGYEQYF; DNA: TGTGCCAGCAGCCAAAATTCTAGGGGGGGCTACGAGCAGTACTTC